The clone carrying this T cell receptor (beta chain) came up a few times. After isolation, RNA underwent reverse transcription to generate cDNA as the sequencing template. The table came from immunoSEQ multiplex PCR; TCRdb's copy has only in-frame clones and leaves some out. The data contain roughly 250,000 clones, approximately 61% of them singletons. This entry is derived from a study of CD8+ T cells in alopecia areata. The wider study: Treated patients swallowed 5 to 10 mg of oral tofacitinib twice daily.

Samples from alopecia areata patients were lesional scalp punch biopsies and peripheral blood. Per the germline V gene, CDR1 is SQVTM and CDR2 is ANQGSEA. V shed 5 bases and J shed 0 bases, with 14 bases lying between them. The CDR3 has 15 amino acids. The sequencing used CD4+ T cells sorted from blood, collected at week 0. The V call is TRBV29-1, the J call TRBJ1-5; possibly TRBD1 for D (5 bases). The source of this sequence is a human donor with alopecia areata. Written as DNA, the CDR3 is TGCAGCGTTCTCTGGGACGGCTATAGCAATCAGCCCCAGCATTTT. Protein product: CSVLWDGYSNQPQHF.